This TCR beta chain was observed in a study of blood T cells in healthy people across ages. On the study more broadly: For every two T cells, template switching captured about one barcoded beta molecule.

Broader study findings: Naive CD4+ cell counts and diversity both ran higher in long-lived than in aged donors. Unsorted PBMC material precluded a definitive naive versus antigen-experienced comparison.

In regard to this clonotype: The target antigen is unknown.

This CDR3 is built from 15 residues. V lost 0 bases, J lost 5 bases, and 16 bases lay in between. Germline V CDR1 and CDR2: DFQATT, SNEGSKA (reference sequence). The second PCR ran about 6 to 11 cycles with a sample-barcoded 5' primer and J-beta primers. No fewer than 2.5 million CDR3-containing paired-end reads came from each sample. TCRdb re-derived calls from the 5' RACE reads in MiXCR, one entry per CDR3 protein. The sample carries approximately 600,000 distinct CDR3 sequences, around three fifths recorded once. The gene calls are TRBV20-1 and TRBJ1-1; D gene ambiguous. This receptor was identified in a man in his fifties or sixties in good health. Sequencing was carried out using blood. This CDR3 is CSARDRRAGGTEAFF. Written as DNA, the CDR3 is TGCAGTGCTAGAGATAGGAGGGCAGGCGGTACTGAAGCTTTCTTT.